The 10 T cell receptor beta chains in this list originate from one sample, sequenced in a study of cytomegalovirus exposure and HLA in healthy donors. The PCR was carried out with 60 Vbeta primers and 13 Jbeta primers. Profiling relied on immunoSEQ multiplex PCR, and the TCRdb table lists in-frame clones only, not all of them. The sample lists roughly 120,000 clones; about 66% were seen once. Sequencing was performed on PBMCs. These receptors all come from a man aged 25-45 years in good health and CMV-seropositive.

V usage is TRBV7-2 and J usage is TRBJ1-2; 9 bases align to TRBD1. Trimming took 4 bases from V and 7 from J; bases not matched to a gene: 4. Germline CDR1 and CDR2: SGHTA and FQGNSA. CDR3 size: 13 residues. The CDR3 region has the DNA TGTGCCAGCAGCTCCCAACAGGGGGCTGGCTACACCTTC. Protein: CASSSQQGAGYTF.

This clone turned up a few times. The V gene is TRBV29-1, the J gene TRBJ2-1, with 8 bases aligning to TRBD1. The CDR3 runs 16 residues. The germline V gene has CDR1 SQVTM and CDR2 ANQGSEA. With 7 bases clipped from V and 10 bases from J, the junction kept 21 bases outside the gene matches. The CDR3 bases are TGCAGCGGGGAGAGACCCGGGACAGGAATGGTCGGGGAGCAGTTCTTC. As protein: CSGERPGTGMVGEQFF.

The chain couples TRBV7-6 to TRBJ2-1; TRBD2 aligns across 10 bases. J was trimmed by 7 bases and V by 5 bases; bases with no gene match: 17. This CDR3 is 18 amino acids long. Germline values: CDR1 SGHVS, CDR2 FNYEAQ. This CDR3 reads CASSQRRLGAGGPNEQFF. The CDR3 DNA sequence: TGTGCCAGCAGCCAACGTAGACTCGGAGCGGGAGGGCCGAATGAGCAGTTCTTC. The full variable domain, completed using reference TRBV7-6 and TRBJ2-1, is GAGVSQSPRYKVTKRGQDVALRCDPISGHVSLYWYRQALGQGPEFLTYFNYEAQQDKSGLPNDRFSAERPEGSISTLTIQRTEQRDSAMYRCASSQRRLGAGGPNEQFFGPGTRLTVL.

This clone occurred a few times. Compared with germline, one end of the junction differs, possibly owing to a read error. The chain is built from TRBV19 and TRBJ1-2; D is undetermined. The germline V gene encodes CDR1 LNHDA and CDR2 SQIVND (reference sequence). The CDR3 sequence is 12 residues long. The CDR3 loop is CASSIEGLGPFF. In DNA form, the CDR3 reads TGTGCCAGTAGTATAGAGGGTCTTGGGCCCTTCTTC. The entire variable domain, with the rest obtained from reference TRBV19 and TRBJ1-2, is as follows: DGGITQSPKYLFRKEGQNVTLSCEQNLNHDAMYWYRQDPGQGLRLIYYSQIVNDFQKGDIAEGYSVSREKKESFPLTVTSAQKNPTAFYLCASSIEGLGPFFGSGTRLTVV.

This clone was picked up one time. CDR3 residues: CASSVGDSPLHF. CDR3 in DNA: TGTGCCAGCAGTGTAGGGGATTCACCCCTCCACTTT. This rearrangement joins TRBV2 to TRBJ1-6; tentatively, D is TRBD1 (5 bases). The CDR3 totals 12 residues. Looked up from germline, CDR1 is SNHLY and CDR2 is FYNNEI. Trimming pared 4 bases from V and 8 bases from J, leaving 6 bases between.

The rearrangement links TRBV9 to TRBJ2-3; 13 bases agree with TRBD2. CDR1 is SGDLS, CDR2 YYNGEE, per germline. V gave up 4 bases and J gave up 4 bases; unmatched junction bases: 6. There are 16 residues in the CDR3. The CDR3 bases are TGTGCCAGCAGCACAGGACTAGCGGGAGTGGCAGATACGCAGTATTTT. Its protein product is CASSTGLAGVADTQYF.

The chain is built from TRBV14 and TRBJ2-5, with D possibly TRBD2 on 6 matching bases. Trimming stripped 0 bases from V and 3 bases from J, with 20 bases between. The CDR3 has 18 amino acids. Per the germline V gene, CDR1 is SGHDN and CDR2 is FVKESK. Here the CDR3 DNA reads TGTGCCAGCAGCCAAGATTCCGAGACTAGTTGGAGTAAAGAGACCCAGTACTTC. This sequence encodes CASSQDSETSWSKETQYF.

The chain is built from TRBV7-3 and TRBJ2-2, with 12 bases fitting TRBD2. In germline, CDR1 is SGHTA, CDR2 FQGTGA. The CDR3 contains 20 residues. With V trimmed by 5 bases and J by 5 bases, 18 bases remained unmatched. CDR3 coding DNA: TGTGCCAGCAGCCTCCTTCCGGGACTAGCGGGCAACTGGGGAACCGGGGAGCTGTTTTTT. Translated, it gives CASSLLPGLAGNWGTGELFF.

The sample holds a few counts of this clone. J is TRBJ2-7 and V is TRBV27; 8 bases are shared with TRBD2. Looked up from germline, CDR1 is MNHEY and CDR2 is SMNVEV (reference sequence). V dropped 7 bases and J dropped 4; count of bases not matched to a gene: 9. The CDR3 is made up of 14 amino acids. CDR3 in amino acids: CASTPNGRGYEQYF. The CDR3 DNA is TGTGCCAGCACCCCTAACGGGAGGGGATACGAGCAGTACTTC.

J is TRBJ2-7 and V is TRBV6-6; D unresolved. The CDR3 runs to 14 residues. The germline CDR1 and CDR2 sequences are MNHNY and SVGAGI (reference sequence). V lost 6 bases to trimming and J lost 5 bases, with 17 bases between them. CDR3 coding DNA: TGTGCCAGCAGACGAGTAGCCGGCAGAGACGAGCAGTACTTC. The encoded protein is CASRRVAGRDEQYF.